The 26 T cell receptor beta chains in this list originate from one sample, sequenced in a study of T cell changes during pregnancy in multiple sclerosis. Some clones are missing from TCRdb's copy, which holds only in-frame ones; the method was immunoSEQ multiplex PCR. The table has some 100,000 clones, more than 90% seen once. The sequencing here drew on peripheral blood, taken in the second trimester of pregnancy. The source is a female donor with multiple sclerosis, enrolled in a pregnancy study.

The chain recombines TRBV2 with TRBJ1-5; D is undetermined. V lost 7 bases and J lost 3, with 10 bases in between. CDR3 length: 13 amino acids. In germline, CDR1 is SNHLY, CDR2 FYNNEI. The DNA for the CDR3 is TGTGCCAGCACCACAGATTTCAATCAGCCCCAGCATTTT. This translates into CASTTDFNQPQHF.

The gene calls are TRBV5-1 and TRBJ1-1; perhaps TRBD1 as D (6 bases). The germline V gene has CDR1 SGHRS and CDR2 YFSETQ. V was pared by 3 bases and J by 1 base, with 13 bases between. The CDR3 has 15 residues. The CDR3 region is CASSSLGGANTEAFF. In nucleotides, the CDR3 is TGCGCCAGCAGCTCCCTCGGGGGGGCGAACACTGAAGCTTTCTTT.

The chain links TRBV5-4 to TRBJ2-1; no clear D gene. The CDR3 covers 13 residues. The V gene lost 0 bases and the J gene lost 12 bases, with 13 bases spanning the gap. Germline CDR1 reads SGHNT; CDR2 reads YYREEE (reference sequence). For the CDR3, the DNA is TGTGCCAGCAGCTTGGTCCGGGTCAACGTGCAGTTCTTC. Protein: CASSLVRVNVQFF.

This sequence joins TRBV19 and TRBJ2-1, with D possibly being TRBD2 (5 bases). V was clipped by 1 base and J by 10 bases, with 8 bases between them. Germline V CDR1 and CDR2: LNHDA, SQIVND (reference sequence). The CDR3 extends over 12 amino acids. CDR3 nucleotides: TGTGCCAGTAGTATAGCGGGCGGGGAGCAGTTCTTC. Protein sequence: CASSIAGGEQFF.

The V and J genes are TRBV18 and TRBJ1-1; D remains ambiguous. Trimming took 2 bases from V and 5 from J, leaving 12 bases between them. The CDR3 is 14 amino acids. Germline CDR1 KGHSH, CDR2 LQKENI. The CDR3 DNA sequence: TGTGCCAGCTCACCAGAGGTGTCGGCGACTGAAGCTTTCTTT. Protein: CASSPEVSATEAFF.

The chain carries TRBV4-2 and TRBJ2-7, with TRBD1 identical over 8 bases. The CDR3 spans 16 residues. V was clipped by 0 bases and J by 7 bases; unmatched bases: 11. The germline CDR1 and CDR2 sequences are LGHNA and YNFKEQ. Here the CDR3 reads CASSQDFGQGSREQYF. The CDR3 DNA follows: TGTGCCAGCAGCCAAGATTTTGGACAGGGATCTCGGGAGCAGTACTTC.

This chain links TRBV6-1 with TRBJ1-2, with D hard to call. The V end lost 7 bases, the J end lost 6 bases, and 18 bases lay between the germline ends. This CDR3 is 14 amino acids long. Germline loops: CDR1 MNHNS, CDR2 SASEGT. CDR3 DNA sequence: TGTGCCAGCATCGAACCCCTAACAGTGGATGGCTACACCTTC. Encoded protein: CASIEPLTVDGYTF.

The CDR3 nucleotides are TGTGCCAGCAGGCCGACTAGCGGGACTAACGGTGAGCAGTTCTTC. Protein sequence: CASRPTSGTNGEQFF. The J gene is TRBJ2-1, the V gene TRBV2, with 11 bases lining up with TRBD2. The CDR3 is made up of 15 amino acids. Germline loops: CDR1 SNHLY, CDR2 FYNNEI. V was clipped by 6 bases and J by 9 bases; unmatched bases: 10. Combining the CDR3 with reference TRBV2 and TRBJ2-1 gives the whole variable domain EPEVTQTPSHQVTQMGQEVILRCVPISNHLYFYWYRQILGQKVEFLVSFYNNEISEKSEIFDDQFSVERPDGSNFTLKIRSTKLEDSAMYFCASRPTSGTNGEQFFGPGTRLTVL.

The rearrangement joins TRBV7-9 to TRBJ2-7; D not certain. In germline, CDR1 is SEHNR, CDR2 FQNEAQ (reference sequence). Between the trimmed V and J ends, which lost 5 bases and 2 bases, there was a span of 7 bases. CDR3 size: 12 residues. The CDR3: CASSPLPYEQYF. DNA of the CDR3: TGTGCCAGCAGCCCTCTTCCCTACGAGCAGTACTTC.

The rearrangement joins TRBV6-1 to TRBJ2-7, with TRBD2 matching 7 bases. The V gene end was trimmed by 1 base and the J gene end by 2 bases; junction bases not matched to a gene: 11. This CDR3 region has 17 residues. CDR1 is MNHNS, CDR2 SASEGT, per germline. The CDR3 reads CASSEVEGGTLAYEQYF. The CDR3 DNA is TGTGCCAGCAGTGAAGTGGAGGGAGGGACCCTAGCCTACGAGCAGTACTTC.

J is TRBJ1-2 and V is TRBV13, with 7 bases that match TRBD1. V lost 6 bases to trimming and J lost 6 bases; unmatched junction nucleotides: 7. Germline values: CDR1 PRHDT, CDR2 FYEKMQ (reference sequence). This CDR3 has 13 residues. The CDR3 DNA sequence: TGTGCCAGCAGTCCGGGGACAGCCGATGGCTACACCTTC. Its protein product is CASSPGTADGYTF.

This rearrangement joins TRBV18 to TRBJ2-7, with D perhaps matching TRBD1 (5 bases). Germline V gene lookup returns CDR1 KGHSH and CDR2 LQKENI. The CDR3 loop spans 13 amino acids. Trimming shortened V by 2 bases and J by 2 bases, and 7 bases separated the two germline ends. Written as DNA, the CDR3 is TGTGCCAGCTCACCAGACAGTACCTACGAGCAGTACTTC. As protein: CASSPDSTYEQYF. Full variable domain (missing parts from reference TRBV18 and TRBJ2-7): NAGVMQNPRHLVRRRGQEARLRCSPMKGHSHVYWYRQLPEEGLKFMVYLQKENIIDESGMPKERFSAEFPKEGPSILRIQQVVRGDSAAYFCASSPDSTYEQYFGPGTRLTVT.

This sequence joins TRBV7-9 and TRBJ1-2, with no clear D. CDR1 and CDR2 (germline): SEHNR, FQNEAQ (reference sequence). CDR3 length equals 11 residues. V lost 6 bases and J lost 2, with 4 bases in between. The DNA of the CDR3 is TGTGCCAGCAGTAAAAACTATGGCTACACCTTC. Amino acid sequence: CASSKNYGYTF.

The CDR3 DNA reads TGTGCCAGCAGTGGGACTAGCGGGAGTTGGAACATTCAGTACTTC. As protein: CASSGTSGSWNIQYF. J is TRBJ2-4 and V is TRBV28, with 14 bases fitting TRBD2. CDR3 length: 15 amino acids. Germline V gene data show CDR1 as MDHEN and CDR2 as SYDVKM. The junction had 4 bases not matched to a gene; V was cut back by 5 bases and J by 7 bases.

The chain uses TRBV7-3 and TRBJ2-2; D is unclear. The CDR3 has 14 residues. CDR1 SGHTA and CDR2 FQGTGA come from the germline V gene. V was cut by 5 bases and J by 5 bases, with 12 bases left in between. The CDR3 here is CASSPHGETGELFF. The DNA for the CDR3 is TGTGCCAGCAGCCCCCATGGAGAGACCGGGGAGCTGTTTTTT.

Only a few counts were recorded for this clone. The chain joins TRBV6-1 to TRBJ1-4; D unclear. This CDR3 comprises 14 residues. CDR1 is MNHNS, CDR2 SASEGT, per germline. V lost 8 bases to trimming and J lost 7 bases, with 17 bases between them. The CDR3 is CASAFRGEVEKLFF. The CDR3 DNA reads as TGTGCCAGCGCATTCCGGGGTGAGGTTGAAAAACTGTTTTTT.

This clone was detected only a few times. The gene calls are TRBV11-3 and TRBJ1-3, with D unclear. The CDR3 totals 15 residues. Looked up from germline, CDR1 is SGHNT and CDR2 is YENEEA. The ends were cut back, 0 bases at V and 5 bases at J, with 11 bases in the middle. Here the CDR3 DNA reads TGTGCCAGCAGCTTAGATGGAGCCAGCCGAAACACCATATATTTT. This codes for CASSLDGASRNTIYF. Combining the CDR3 with reference TRBV11-3 and TRBJ1-3 gives the whole variable domain EAGVVQSPRYKIIEKKQPVAFWCNPISGHNTLYWYLQNLGQGPELLIRYENEEAVDDSQLPKDRFSAERLKGVDSTLKIQPAELGDSAVYLCASSLDGASRNTIYFGEGSWLTVV.

The chain recombines TRBV4-2 with TRBJ1-2, with unresolved D. Germline lookup yields CDR1 LGHNA and CDR2 YNFKEQ. Trimming pared 0 bases from V and 7 bases from J, leaving 18 bases between. The CDR3 totals 16 residues. The CDR3 nucleotides read TGTGCCAGCAGCCAAGATTGGGGAGACGGGGTGAGTGGCTACACCTTC. It translates to CASSQDWGDGVSGYTF.

The rearrangement links TRBV5-1 to TRBJ1-3; the match to TRBD1 covers 8 bases. The CDR3 consists of 15 residues. The V and J ends lost 4 bases and 2 bases, in that order; junction bases with no gene match: 5. The germline CDR1 and CDR2 sequences are SGHRS and YFSETQ. CDR3 bases: TGCGCCAGCAGCGGACGGACAGGGACTGGAAACACCATATATTTT. It yields the protein CASSGRTGTGNTIYF.

The V call is TRBV6-6, the J call TRBJ1-2; D ambiguous. V was clipped by 7 bases and J by 0 bases, with 15 bases between them. There are 15 residues in the CDR3. CDR1 and CDR2 from the germline V gene are MNHNY and SVGAGI (reference sequence). The chain's CDR3 is CASTFSLLANYGYTF. CDR3 nucleotide sequence: TGTGCCAGCACCTTTTCCCTCCTAGCTAACTATGGCTACACCTTC.

The genes are TRBV7-6 and TRBJ2-2; the match to TRBD2 covers 8 bases. This CDR3 comprises 15 residues. CDR1 is SGHVS and CDR2 is FNYEAQ in the germline V gene. Germline trimming cut 3 bases from V and 2 bases from J; bases unmatched to any gene: 2. CDR3 in amino acids: CASSFSGVNTGELFF. CDR3 DNA sequence: TGTGCCAGCAGCTTTAGCGGGGTTAACACCGGGGAGCTGTTTTTT.

The chain combines TRBV6-6 with TRBJ2-5; 10 bases are shared with TRBD2. CDR1 is MNHNY and CDR2 is SVGAGI in the germline V gene (reference sequence). This CDR3 contains 15 residues. V lost 2 bases to trimming and J lost 1 base; unmatched junction nucleotides: 1. The CDR3, as DNA: TGTGCCAGCAGTTACAAGCGGGAGGGCCAAGAGACCCAGTACTTC. Amino acids: CASSYKREGQETQYF.

The gene calls are TRBV27 and TRBJ1-1; tentatively, D is TRBD1 (5 bases). Germline lookup yields CDR1 MNHEY and CDR2 SMNVEV (reference sequence). This CDR3 comprises 16 residues. With 0 bases removed from V and 10 bases from J, the gap between germline ends came to 21 bases. The CDR3: CASSLSVGGGARGAFF. CDR3 DNA sequence: TGTGCCAGCAGTTTATCTGTCGGCGGCGGGGCCCGGGGAGCTTTCTTT.

Notes on this clone: The missing conserved phenylalanine or tryptophan at the end of this CDR3 makes a read error likely. The DNA is omitted, as the CDR3 cannot be located on it reliably, and the CDR3 follows TCRdb's listing. The chain joins TRBV30 to TRBJ1-1. From its first to its last residue, the CDR3 has 12 amino acids. CDR1 GTSNPN and CDR2 SVGIG come from the germline V gene (reference sequence). CDR3: CAWSARTEGLIV.

This rearrangement joins TRBV2 to TRBJ2-7, with 8 nucleotides matching TRBD2. From germline, CDR1 is SNHLY and CDR2 FYNNEI. The CDR3 is 15 residues long. Losses at the gene ends were 6 bases for V and 5 bases for J; bases not matched to a gene: 12. The CDR3 sequence: CASSTPGLGRDEQYF. The CDR3 coding sequence is TGTGCCAGCAGCACACCGGGACTAGGCAGGGACGAGCAGTACTTC. Drawing the rest from reference TRBV2 and TRBJ2-7, the complete variable domain is EPEVTQTPSHQVTQMGQEVILRCVPISNHLYFYWYRQILGQKVEFLVSFYNNEISEKSEIFDDQFSVERPDGSNFTLKIRSTKLEDSAMYFCASSTPGLGRDEQYFGPGTRLTVT.

The chain links TRBV25-1 to TRBJ1-1; the D gene is possibly TRBD1 (5 bases). Trimming left V 2 bases short and J 1 base short, with 11 bases between. CDR1 MGHDK and CDR2 SYGVNS come from the germline V gene. This CDR3 comprises 15 residues. The CDR3 reads CASSEPGIKNTEAFF. The CDR3 bases are TGTGCCAGCAGTGAACCAGGGATTAAGAACACTGAAGCTTTCTTT.